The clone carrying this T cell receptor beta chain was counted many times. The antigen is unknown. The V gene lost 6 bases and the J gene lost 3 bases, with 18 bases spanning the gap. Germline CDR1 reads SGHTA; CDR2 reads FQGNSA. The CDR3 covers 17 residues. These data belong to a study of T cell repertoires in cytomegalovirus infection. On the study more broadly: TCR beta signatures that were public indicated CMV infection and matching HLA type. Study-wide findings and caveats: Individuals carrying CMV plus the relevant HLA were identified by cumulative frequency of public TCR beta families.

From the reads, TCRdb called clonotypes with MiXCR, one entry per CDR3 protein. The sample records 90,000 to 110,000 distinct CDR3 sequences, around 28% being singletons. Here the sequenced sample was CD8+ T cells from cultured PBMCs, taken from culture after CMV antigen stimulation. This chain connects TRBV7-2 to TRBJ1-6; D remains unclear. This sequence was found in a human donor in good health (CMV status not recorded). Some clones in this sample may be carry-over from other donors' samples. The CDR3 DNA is TGTGCCAGCAGTAAGGACCCTACATCCCACTATAATTCACCCCTCCACTTT. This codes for CASSKDPTSHYNSPLHF. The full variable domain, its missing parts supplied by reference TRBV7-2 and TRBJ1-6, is GAGVSQSPSNKVTEKGKDVELRCDPISGHTALYWYRQSLGQGLEFLIYFQGNSAPDKSGLPSDRFSAERTGGSVSTLTIQRTQQEDSAVYLCASSKDPTSHYNSPLHFGNGTRLTVT.